This TCR beta chain was obtained from a study of T cell changes during pregnancy in multiple sclerosis. CDR1 is GTSNPN and CDR2 is SVGIG in the germline V gene (reference sequence). Trimming took 7 bases from V and 6 from J; bases not matched to a gene: 17. CDR3 length equals 16 residues. TCRdb keeps only in-frame clones here, not all; method: immunoSEQ multiplex PCR. This sample has about 68,000 clones, with 92% found just once. This rearrangement joins TRBV30 to TRBJ2-3; 9 nucleotides match TRBD2. This material consisted of peripheral blood, taken in the second trimester of pregnancy. The TCR sequence derives from a female donor in good health, enrolled as a control in a pregnancy study. The CDR3 nucleotides read TGTGCCTTTTCACCCCTAGCGGGATCTATAGGCGATACGCAGTATTTT. Protein: CAFSPLAGSIGDTQYF.